Listed here are 29 T cell receptor beta chains from one sample, sequenced in a study of blood T cell repertoires in COVID-19 (dated by TCRdb to the early 2020s). The library was obtained by the immunoSEQ multiplex PCR assay. Not all clones reach the TCRdb copy of this immuneACCESS table, which keeps in-frame sequences only. Checked studies attribute under half of the gap to unresolved V genes and leave the rest unexplained. The sample table records about 180,000 clones; approximately 86% of these occur just once. The top ten constitute 9.8% of the sample. Input material: peripheral blood. These receptors originate from a woman older than 75 with acute or convalescent COVID-19.

V is TRBV7-9 and J is TRBJ2-1; no reliable D call. Trimming took 1 base from V and 7 from J, leaving 11 bases between them. This CDR3 is 14 amino acids long. Germline CDR1 reads SEHNR; CDR2 reads FQNEAQ (reference sequence). The CDR3 nucleotides read TGTGCCAGCAGCTTAGTTGCTATAGTGAATGAGCAGTTCTTC. Translated, it gives CASSLVAIVNEQFF.

This clone was seen once. This rearrangement joins TRBV21-1 to TRBJ1-3; TRBD1 is the table's D call and was not checked against the DNA. TRBV21-1 represents a pseudogene. The CDR3 loop spans 16 amino acids. The DNA for the CDR3 is TGTGCCAGCAGCACCGGACAGGAACCCTCTGGAAACACCATATATTTT. Its protein is CASSTGQEPSGNTIYF.

The chain couples TRBV4-1 to TRBJ2-3; perhaps TRBD1 as D (6 bases). The V end was cut by 4 bases, the J end by 6 bases, with 20 bases between. The CDR3 covers 16 residues. Germline CDR1 and CDR2: MGHRA and YSYEKL. DNA for the CDR3: TGCGCCAGCAGCCGGGGCAGGGGCCCTTCCTGGGATACGCAGTATTTT. Protein: CASSRGRGPSWDTQYF.

The chain has TRBV19 and TRBJ2-2; D is ambiguous. The germline gives CDR1 LNHDA, CDR2 SQIVND (reference sequence). V lost 4 bases, J lost 0 bases, and 6 bases lay in between. The CDR3 totals 14 residues. The CDR3 DNA reads as TGTGCCAGTAGTACGACAACGAACACCGGGGAGCTGTTTTTT. Protein: CASSTTTNTGELFF. Variable domain in full (rest from reference TRBV19 and TRBJ2-2): DGGITQSPKYLFRKEGQNVTLSCEQNLNHDAMYWYRQDPGQGLRLIYYSQIVNDFQKGDIAEGYSVSREKKESFPLTVTSAQKNPTAFYLCASSTTTNTGELFFGEGSRLTVL.

The rearrangement uses TRBV6-5 and TRBJ1-2, with D possibly TRBD1 on 5 matching bases. This CDR3 is built from 13 residues. Per germline, CDR1 MNHEY and CDR2 SVGAGI. Trimming took 7 bases from V and 10 from J, leaving 19 bases between them. CDR3 nucleotides: TGTGCCAGCACCCTCGGAGTGGGGCATTCCTACACCTTC. Its protein is CASTLGVGHSYTF.

In its sample, this clone was seen once. V usage is TRBV5-1 and J usage is TRBJ1-1; D is perhaps TRBD1 (6 bases). Germline CDR1 reads SGHRS; CDR2 reads YFSETQ. V lost 7 bases and J 1 base, leaving 11 bases between the germline ends. The CDR3 runs 13 residues. The CDR3: CASQPGANTEAFF. The CDR3 DNA is TGCGCCAGCCAGCCAGGGGCGAACACTGAAGCTTTCTTT. Full variable domain (remainder filled in from reference TRBV5-1 and TRBJ1-1): KAGVTQTPRYLIKTRGQQVTLSCSPISGHRSVSWYQQTPGQGLQFLFEYFSETQRNKGNFPGRFSGRQFSNSRSEMNVSTLELGDSALYLCASQPGANTEAFFGQGTRLTVV.

The J gene is TRBJ2-3, the V gene TRBV6-6; 12 bases are shared with TRBD1. The V gene's germline CDR1 is MNHNY and CDR2 SVGAGI (reference sequence). The V gene end was trimmed by 2 bases and the J gene end by 8 bases; junction bases not matched to a gene: 5. The CDR3 sequence is 15 residues long. This CDR3 is CASSYGTGGSGTQYF. The CDR3, as DNA: TGTGCCAGCAGTTACGGGACAGGGGGCTCAGGTACGCAGTATTTT.

This sequence joins TRBV9 and TRBJ2-2; TRBD1 matches 8 bases. Germline assignment: CDR1 SGDLS and CDR2 YYNGEE. The junction had 9 bases not matched to a gene; V was cut back by 1 base and J by 7 bases. The CDR3 covers 16 residues. CDR3 bases: TGTGCCAGCAGCGTATTTGGACAGGGTAGTGTCGGGGAGCTGTTTTTT. Translated: CASSVFGQGSVGELFF.

The genes are TRBV7-9 and TRBJ1-1; D gene unclear. The germline V gene has CDR1 SEHNR and CDR2 FQNEAQ (reference sequence). The CDR3 spans 13 residues. The V gene lost 2 bases and the J gene lost 7 bases, with 11 bases spanning the gap. The CDR3 loop is CASSLSRHLEAFF. The CDR3 coding sequence is TGTGCCAGCAGCTTAAGCAGACACCTTGAAGCTTTCTTT.

This chain connects TRBV5-5 to TRBJ2-7; TRBD2 might be the D (5 bases). This CDR3 spans 14 amino acids. Germline loops: CDR1 SGHKS, CDR2 YYEKEE (reference sequence). Trimming cost V 2 bases and J 0 bases, with 9 bases left between them. The CDR3 nucleotides are TGTGCCAGCAGCTTAGGTGCGGGCTCCTACGAGCAGTACTTC. The encoded protein is CASSLGAGSYEQYF.

The chain recombines TRBV5-1 with TRBJ1-3, with D tentatively TRBD1 (5 bases). There are 15 residues in the CDR3. Germline V CDR1 and CDR2: SGHRS, YFSETQ. Trimming pared 3 bases from V and 4 bases from J, leaving 14 bases between. For the CDR3, the DNA is TGCGCCAGCAGCTCTATCGGGGGTTCAGGAAACACCATATATTTT. Residues: CASSSIGGSGNTIYF.

The chain couples TRBV2 to TRBJ1-1; 9 bases match TRBD1. CDR3 length: 15 residues. Looked up from germline, CDR1 is SNHLY and CDR2 is FYNNEI. V shed 8 bases, J shed 4 bases, and the junction held 11 bases outside the gene matches. The CDR3 spells CASPTGDRESTEAFF. The CDR3 bases are TGTGCCAGCCCTACCGGGGACAGGGAGAGCACTGAAGCTTTCTTT.

V is TRBV3-1 (or the pseudogene TRBV3-2) and J is TRBJ1-5, with D possibly being TRBD1 (5 bases). V lost 4 bases to trimming and J lost 6 bases, with 10 bases between them. This CDR3 contains 13 residues. Germline CDR1 LGHDT, CDR2 YNNKEL (reference sequence). CDR3 nucleotide sequence: TGTGCCAGCAGCCCCCAGCAGGGTCAGCCCCAGCATTTT. Protein sequence: CASSPQQGQPQHF.

The rearrangement joins TRBV19 to TRBJ1-2; 9 nucleotides agree with TRBD1. V lost 4 bases to trimming and J lost 8 bases; unmatched junction nucleotides: 8. The CDR3 contains 14 residues. From germline, CDR1 is LNHDA and CDR2 SQIVND (reference sequence). The CDR3 nucleotides are TGTGCCAGTAGTAGTAACGGACAGGGGTACGGCTACACCTTC. It specifies CASSSNGQGYGYTF.

J is TRBJ2-1 and V is TRBV2; unclear D gene. The germline V gene has CDR1 SNHLY and CDR2 FYNNEI. This CDR3 has 10 residues. Trimming pared 6 bases from V and 8 bases from J, leaving 5 bases between. CDR3 DNA sequence: TGTGCCAGCAGGCGCGATGAGCAGTTCTTC. Residues: CASRRDEQFF.

Concerning this clone: One junction end disagrees with the germline gene, perhaps due to a read error. The V and J genes are TRBV27 and TRBJ1-2; 8 bases align to TRBD1. There are 15 residues in the CDR3. CDR1 is MNHEY, CDR2 SMNVEV, per germline (reference sequence). CDR3 amino acids: CASSTAGGLSYGHTF. In DNA, the CDR3 is TGTGCCAGCAGTACCGCAGGGGGCCTTTCCTATGGCCACACCTTC.

This chain links TRBV2 with TRBJ1-2, with 10 positions matching TRBD1. Germline CDR1 SNHLY, CDR2 FYNNEI. The CDR3 loop spans 16 amino acids. V gave up 5 bases and J gave up 3 bases; unmatched junction bases: 9. The CDR3 protein is CASSPGQGLFDYGYTF. The CDR3 coding sequence is TGTGCCAGCAGTCCGGGACAGGGGTTATTCGACTATGGCTACACCTTC. The whole variable domain, filled in from reference TRBV2 and TRBJ1-2, reads EPEVTQTPSHQVTQMGQEVILRCVPISNHLYFYWYRQILGQKVEFLVSFYNNEISEKSEIFDDQFSVERPDGSNFTLKIRSTKLEDSAMYFCASSPGQGLFDYGYTFGSGTRLTVV.

V gene TRBV6-5 combines with J gene TRBJ2-7, with 7 bases matching TRBD1. V lost 7 bases to trimming and J lost 1 base; unmatched junction nucleotides: 7. CDR1 and CDR2 from the germline V gene are MNHEY and SVGAGI. This CDR3 is built from 14 residues. The CDR3 protein is CASKTGTASYEQYF. CDR3 sequence (DNA): TGTGCCAGCAAGACGGGGACAGCGTCCTACGAGCAGTACTTC.

The V and J genes are TRBV10-3 and TRBJ1-2; D is uncertain. CDR3 length equals 14 residues. Germline assignment: CDR1 ENHRY and CDR2 SYGVKD. V was pared by 2 bases and J by 7 bases, with 14 bases between. The DNA for the CDR3 is TGTGCCATCAGTGAGAACAGCGGGATCTCTGGCTACACCTTC. Translated: CAISENSGISGYTF.

The rearrangement joins TRBV5-4 to TRBJ1-6, with D maybe TRBD1 (5 bases). Germline V CDR1 and CDR2: SGHNT, YYREEE (reference sequence). CDR3 length: 14 residues. V was clipped by 5 bases and J by 8 bases, with 14 bases between them. Written as DNA, the CDR3 is TGTGCCAGCAGGACGGGACTCCGTTATTCACCCCTCCACTTT. Amino acid sequence: CASRTGLRYSPLHF.

The chain is built from TRBV19 and TRBJ2-1; 11 bases agree with TRBD2. Germline trimming cut 7 bases from V and 6 bases from J; bases unmatched to any gene: 11. Germline V gene sequence: CDR1 LNHDA, CDR2 SQIVND (reference sequence). This CDR3 contains 16 residues. The chain's CDR3 is CASIPTSGRPSNEQFF. For the CDR3, the DNA is TGTGCCAGTATCCCCACTAGCGGGAGACCCTCCAATGAGCAGTTCTTC.

The rearrangement links TRBV7-9 to TRBJ2-7, with 7 positions matching TRBD1. CDR1 is SEHNR, CDR2 FQNEAQ, per germline (reference sequence). The CDR3 runs to 15 residues. Losses at the gene ends were 2 bases for V and 3 bases for J; bases not matched to a gene: 7. The CDR3 DNA follows: TGTGCCAGCAGCTTATACCTGGACAGGTTCTACGAGCAGTACTTC. It yields the protein CASSLYLDRFYEQYF.

This chain links TRBV9 with TRBJ2-3; TRBD1 matches 7 bases. The V segment lost 4 bases and the J segment 2 bases; nucleotides outside the gene matches: 7. Germline V CDR1 and CDR2: SGDLS, YYNGEE. The CDR3 runs to 15 residues. Here the CDR3 reads CASSLTGDPTDTQYF. CDR3 nucleotides: TGTGCCAGCAGCCTCACAGGGGACCCCACAGATACGCAGTATTTT.

The V call is TRBV21-1, the J call TRBJ1-3. TRBV21-1 is a recognized pseudogene. This CDR3 is built from 15 residues. The CDR3 DNA is TGTGCCAGCAGCTCCATCTCGGGAGGGGGAAACACCATATATTTT. Protein product: CASSSISGGGNTIYF.

The CDR3 here is CASSPSDSDLGYTF. CDR3 coding DNA: TGTGCCAGCTCACCATCAGACAGCGATCTGGGCTACACCTTC. V and J are TRBV18 and TRBJ1-2; tentative D call: TRBD1 (5 bases). The V gene's germline CDR1 is KGHSH and CDR2 LQKENI. The V and J ends lost 2 bases and 8 bases respectively, with 15 bases between them. The CDR3 length is 14 residues.

V gene TRBV25-1 combines with J gene TRBJ2-7; D might be TRBD2 (5 bases). V lost 8 bases and J lost 4, with 15 bases in between. The CDR3 is 13 amino acids. Per the germline V gene, CDR1 is MGHDK and CDR2 is SYGVNS. CDR3 sequence reads: CASEGAGVYEQYF. The CDR3 nucleotides are TGTGCCAGCGAAGGTGCCGGGGTTTACGAGCAGTACTTC.

In DNA, the CDR3 is TGTGCCAGCTCCCGGGGGGGCCGCACTGAAGCTTTCTTT. Translated: CASSRGGRTEAFF. V gene TRBV18 combines with J gene TRBJ1-1; TRBD1 is a possible D gene (6 bases). From germline, CDR1 is KGHSH and CDR2 LQKENI. The CDR3 runs 13 residues. V lost 6 bases and J lost 4, with 12 bases in between.

The CDR3 sequence: CASRLRTGRGDTQYF. The CDR3 nucleotides read TGTGCCAGCAGACTGAGGACAGGGAGGGGAGATACGCAGTATTTT. This chain connects TRBV27 to TRBJ2-3, with D possibly matching TRBD1 (8 bases). The CDR3 sequence is 15 residues long. Germline CDR1 MNHEY, CDR2 SMNVEV (reference sequence). V gave up 6 bases and J gave up 5 bases, with 18 bases separating them.

The rearrangement uses TRBV7-6 and TRBJ2-1; TRBD1 is a possible D gene (5 bases). Germline V gene lookup returns CDR1 SGHVS and CDR2 FNYEAQ. V was pared by 1 base and J by 1 base, with 8 bases between. The CDR3 totals 15 residues. Here the CDR3 DNA reads TGTGCCAGCAGCTTAGGACAGTTGTCCTACAATGAGCAGTTCTTC. It translates to CASSLGQLSYNEQFF.